This passage covers 28 T cell receptor beta chains from one sample sequenced in a study of blood T cell repertoires in COVID-19. Measured with immunoSEQ multiplex PCR; TCRdb has only the in-frame clones, and not every one. The table shows about 270,000 clones, with 86% occurring only once. Material for sequencing was peripheral blood. These receptor sequences come from an elderly woman with COVID-19, enrolled during active disease.

Written as DNA, the CDR3 is TGTGCCAGCAGTTACTCACGGCAGGGCTATGGCTACACCTTC. As protein: CASSYSRQGYGYTF. This sequence joins TRBV6-6 and TRBJ1-2; weak D call: TRBD1 (5 bases). Germline lookup yields CDR1 MNHNY and CDR2 SVGAGI (reference sequence). The ends were cut back, 0 bases at V and 4 bases at J, with 9 bases in the middle. The CDR3 loop spans 14 amino acids.

The rearrangement uses TRBV10-3 and TRBJ2-1; 14 bases are a match to TRBD2. V lost 5 bases and J lost 10; bases outside the gene matches: 10. Germline V gene sequence: CDR1 ENHRY, CDR2 SYGVKD. The CDR3 is made up of 16 amino acids. CDR3 DNA sequence: TGTGCCATCAGTACCCTCCCGGGACTAGCGGGGGAAGAGCAGTTCTTC. Protein sequence: CAISTLPGLAGEEQFF.

This chain joins TRBV6-2 or TRBV6-3 and TRBJ1-2; D not certain. V was pared by 5 bases and J by 5 bases, with 15 bases between. The CDR3 runs to 14 residues. Germline V gives CDR1 MNHEY, CDR2 SVGEGT. CDR3 amino acids: CASSTMPGGYGYTF. In DNA form, the CDR3 reads TGTGCCAGCAGTACCATGCCGGGTGGGTATGGCTACACCTTC.

This clone has only one observation. The chain links TRBV24-1 to TRBJ2-5; a weak D match, TRBD2 (7 bases). V dropped 0 bases and J dropped 4 bases, with 14 bases sitting between them. Germline V gives CDR1 KGHDR, CDR2 SFDVKD. The CDR3 loop spans 16 amino acids. The CDR3 here is CATSDLQLGGGETQYF. As DNA, the CDR3 is TGTGCCACCAGTGATTTGCAACTGGGAGGGGGAGAGACCCAGTACTTC.

The J gene is TRBJ2-7, the V gene TRBV2; 7 positions agree with TRBD1. The V gene end was trimmed by 6 bases and the J gene end by 3 bases; junction bases not matched to a gene: 5. Germline V gene data show CDR1 as SNHLY and CDR2 as FYNNEI. The CDR3 is made up of 13 amino acids. The CDR3 nucleotides are TGTGCCAGCAGGACTGGGACAGACTACGAGCAGTACGTC. This sequence encodes CASRTGTDYEQYV.

The sample holds a few counts of this clone. This sequence joins TRBV9 and TRBJ1-4; maybe TRBD1 (6 bases). CDR3 length equals 17 residues. From germline, CDR1 is SGDLS and CDR2 YYNGEE. V was shortened by 4 bases and J by 4 bases, with 20 bases between the two germline ends. Here the CDR3 reads CASSPSWGGQGNEKLFF. CDR3 coding DNA: TGTGCCAGCAGCCCCTCATGGGGGGGGCAAGGTAATGAAAAACTGTTTTTT.

The chain joins TRBV7-2 to TRBJ2-1; 9 bases are a match to TRBD2. Trimming took 5 bases from V and 4 from J; bases not matched to a gene: 6. CDR3 length: 15 residues. Per germline, CDR1 SGHTA and CDR2 FQGNSA. The CDR3 nucleotides are TGTGCCAGCAGCCCGCGGGCGGGGGGGTACAATGAGCAGTTCTTC. This encodes CASSPRAGGYNEQFF. Using reference TRBV7-2 and TRBJ2-1 for the parts outside the CDR3, the full variable domain is GAGVSQSPSNKVTEKGKDVELRCDPISGHTALYWYRQSLGQGLEFLIYFQGNSAPDKSGLPSDRFSAERTGGSVSTLTIQRTQQEDSAVYLCASSPRAGGYNEQFFGPGTRLTVL.

The chain has TRBV7-3 and TRBJ2-5; 10 bases are a match to TRBD1. CDR1 SGHTA and CDR2 FQGTGA come from the germline V gene. With 1 base clipped from V and 5 bases from J, the junction kept 4 bases outside the gene matches. CDR3 length: 15 amino acids. The CDR3 loop is CASSLRGGQGETQYF. CDR3 nucleotides: TGTGCCAGCAGCTTAAGAGGGGGACAGGGGGAGACCCAGTACTTC.

The genes are TRBV5-5 and TRBJ1-4, with D possibly matching TRBD1 (5 bases). V lost 3 bases to trimming and J lost 8 bases, with 11 bases between them. The CDR3 extends over 13 amino acids. The V gene's germline CDR1 is SGHKS and CDR2 YYEKEE (reference sequence). The CDR3 DNA reads as TGTGCCAGCAGCTGGGGCCGGGGGGAAAAACTGTTTTTT. It encodes CASSWGRGEKLFF.

The chain carries TRBV6-4 and TRBJ2-3; possibly TRBD2 for D (6 bases). The CDR3 spans 13 residues. The V gene lost 7 bases and the J gene lost 8 bases, with 16 bases spanning the gap. Germline loops: CDR1 MRHNA, CDR2 SNTAGT. CDR3: CASTSQEGGTQYF. For the CDR3, the DNA is TGTGCCAGCACCTCCCAGGAGGGAGGTACGCAGTATTTT.

The V gene is TRBV5-1, the J gene TRBJ1-3, with 7 positions matching TRBD1. The germline V gene encodes CDR1 SGHRS and CDR2 YFSETQ. With 3 bases clipped from V and 0 bases from J, the junction kept 9 bases outside the gene matches. This CDR3 has 17 residues. The CDR3 reads CASSSRLGGSSGNTIYF. CDR3 nucleotide sequence: TGCGCCAGCAGCTCCCGTTTAGGGGGCAGCTCTGGAAACACCATATATTTT.

The rearrangement links TRBV5-8 to TRBJ1-5; D not resolved. Germline V gene sequence: CDR1 SGHTS, CDR2 YDEGEE. The ends were cut back, 5 bases at V and 6 bases at J, with 18 bases in the middle. This CDR3 comprises 15 residues. DNA for the CDR3: TGTGCCAGCAGTCCAGGCGACACTCTCGGTCAGCCCCAGCATTTT. It yields the protein CASSPGDTLGQPQHF. The entire variable domain, with the rest obtained from reference TRBV5-8 and TRBJ1-5, is as follows: EAGVTQSPTHLIKTRGQQATLRCSPISGHTSVYWYQQALGLGLQFLLWYDEGEERNRGNFPPRFSGRQFPNYSSELNVNALELEDSALYLCASSPGDTLGQPQHFGDGTRLSIL.

The chain recombines TRBV7-6 with TRBJ2-1, with 8 nucleotides matching TRBD2. The germline V gene has CDR1 SGHVS and CDR2 FNYEAQ. V lost 3 bases, J lost 6 bases, and 7 bases stayed unmatched. The CDR3 totals 15 residues. CDR3 sequence (DNA): TGTGCCAGCAGCTTGGTAGATCGGGGGGGCAATGAGCAGTTCTTC. It yields the protein CASSLVDRGGNEQFF.

This chain uses TRBV29-1 with TRBJ1-2; D is unclear. V was clipped by 1 base and J by 2 bases, with 8 bases between them. Germline CDR1 reads SQVTM; CDR2 reads ANQGSEA. The CDR3 contains 13 residues. The CDR3 DNA reads as TGCAGCGTTGAAGGAGGAGACAACTATGGCTACACCTTC. Protein: CSVEGGDNYGYTF. The full variable domain, its missing parts supplied by reference TRBV29-1 and TRBJ1-2, is SAVISQKPSRDICQRGTSLTIQCQVDSQVTMMFWYRQQPGQSLTLIATANQGSEATYESGFVIDKFPISRPNLTFSTLTVSNMSPEDSSIYLCSVEGGDNYGYTFGSGTRLTVV.

V usage is TRBV24-1 and J usage is TRBJ1-6; D not resolved. Germline V gives CDR1 KGHDR, CDR2 SFDVKD. The CDR3 is 15 residues long. Trimming removed 1 base at V and 8 bases at J, with 11 bases between. The CDR3 is CATSDFGRWDSPLHF. The DNA of the CDR3 is TGTGCCACCAGTGATTTCGGCAGGTGGGATTCACCCCTCCACTTT.

The CDR3 spells CASSSEGGDYGYTF. The CDR3 DNA reads TGTGCCAGCAGCTCGGAGGGGGGGGACTATGGCTACACCTTC. The chain couples TRBV5-4 to TRBJ1-2; a possible D gene is TRBD1 (6 bases). Trimming cost V 3 bases and J 3 bases, with 12 bases left between them. This CDR3 has 14 amino acids. CDR1 and CDR2 (germline): SGHNT, YYREEE (reference sequence). Using reference TRBV5-4 and TRBJ1-2 for the parts outside the CDR3, the full variable domain is ETGVTQSPTHLIKTRGQQVTLRCSSQSGHNTVSWYQQALGQGPQFIFQYYREEENGRGNFPPRFSGLQFPNYSSELNVNALELDDSALYLCASSSEGGDYGYTFGSGTRLTVV.

This rearrangement joins TRBV7-2 to TRBJ2-3, with 8 bases aligning to TRBD2. This CDR3 is 15 amino acids long. The germline V gene encodes CDR1 SGHTA and CDR2 FQGNSA. The trim removed 5 bases at V and 6 bases at J, leaving 10 bases unmatched. CDR3 loop: CASSLFRGGWDTQYF. CDR3 coding DNA: TGTGCCAGCAGCCTCTTCCGGGGGGGCTGGGATACGCAGTATTTT.

V gene TRBV18 combines with J gene TRBJ1-2, with D perhaps TRBD1 (6 bases). The V end lost 4 bases, the J end lost 8 bases, and 11 bases lay between the germline ends. This CDR3 spans 12 amino acids. Germline loops: CDR1 KGHSH, CDR2 LQKENI. CDR3 nucleotide sequence: TGTGCCAGCTCACACACAGGGAAAGGCTACACCTTC. Its translation is CASSHTGKGYTF.

V usage is TRBV5-4 and J usage is TRBJ1-2; 7 nucleotides align to TRBD1. J was trimmed by 4 bases and V by 6 bases; bases with no gene match: 6. From germline, CDR1 is SGHNT and CDR2 YYREEE (reference sequence). The length of the CDR3 is 13 residues. The CDR3 DNA reads TGTGCCAGCAATCTCCAGGGGGGCTATGGCTACACCTTC. Protein sequence: CASNLQGGYGYTF. The complete variable domain, with remaining parts taken from reference TRBV5-4 and TRBJ1-2, reads ETGVTQSPTHLIKTRGQQVTLRCSSQSGHNTVSWYQQALGQGPQFIFQYYREEENGRGNFPPRFSGLQFPNYSSELNVNALELDDSALYLCASNLQGGYGYTFGSGTRLTVV.

This chain uses TRBV11-2 with TRBJ2-1; 10 nucleotides line up with TRBD1. Trimming took 5 bases from V and 4 from J; bases not matched to a gene: 5. Germline loops: CDR1 SGHAT, CDR2 FQNNGV. The CDR3 runs to 15 residues. The CDR3 is CASSQGQGSYNEQFF. In DNA, the CDR3 is TGTGCCAGCAGCCAGGGACAGGGGAGTTACAATGAGCAGTTCTTC.

The CDR3 region has the DNA TGTGCCACCAGCAGAGATCCGACAGAGTCCTACGAGCAGTACTTC. Amino acids: CATSRDPTESYEQYF. The V and J genes are TRBV15 and TRBJ2-7; D is possibly TRBD1 (5 bases). CDR3 size: 15 residues. V lost 0 bases, J lost 1 base, and 10 bases lay in between. Germline lookup yields CDR1 LNHNV and CDR2 YYDKDF (reference sequence).

V gene TRBV28 combines with J gene TRBJ2-3; 9 bases are a match to TRBD2. Germline trimming cut 5 bases from V and 3 bases from J; bases unmatched to any gene: 9. This CDR3 comprises 16 residues. The V gene's germline CDR1 is MDHEN and CDR2 SYDVKM. This CDR3 is CASSPAGGGATDTQYF. In nucleotides, the CDR3 is TGTGCCAGCAGTCCCGCTGGCGGGGGGGCTACAGATACGCAGTATTTT.

The chain uses TRBV3-1 (or the pseudogene TRBV3-2) and TRBJ1-3; D may be TRBD1 (6 bases). Trimming removed 3 bases from V and 2 bases from J, with 11 bases in between. Per germline, CDR1 LGHDT and CDR2 YNNKEL (reference sequence). This CDR3 comprises 15 residues. CDR3 coding DNA: TGTGCCAGCAGCCATGATCAGGGGACTGGAAACACCATATATTTT. Protein sequence: CASSHDQGTGNTIYF.

This sequence joins TRBV5-1 and TRBJ2-1; the match to TRBD2 covers 14 bases. CDR3 length: 18 amino acids. Germline CDR1 is SGHRS and CDR2 is YFSETQ. V was pared by 2 bases and J by 6 bases, with 10 bases of the junction left unmatched. CDR3 sequence reads: CASSFLPPTSGGANEQFF. CDR3 nucleotide sequence: TGCGCCAGCAGCTTTCTTCCTCCGACTAGCGGGGGGGCCAATGAGCAGTTCTTC.

CDR3 DNA sequence: TGTGCCAGCTCTCGAGGGAGTTCGAACACTGAAGCTTTCTTT. It encodes CASSRGSSNTEAFF. The V and J genes are TRBV18 and TRBJ1-1; D not certain. The V end lost 6 bases, the J end lost 1 base, and 12 bases lay between the germline ends. The CDR3 contains 14 residues. Germline lookup yields CDR1 KGHSH and CDR2 LQKENI.

This chain links TRBV5-5 with TRBJ2-7; 10 nucleotides align to TRBD1. J gave up 2 bases and V 2 bases, and 4 bases lay outside the gene matches. The CDR3 spans 15 residues. Germline V gives CDR1 SGHKS, CDR2 YYEKEE (reference sequence). The CDR3 region is CASSFEGTGAYEQYF. For the CDR3, the DNA is TGTGCCAGCAGCTTTGAAGGGACAGGGGCCTACGAGCAGTACTTC. The full variable domain, completed using reference TRBV5-5 and TRBJ2-7, is DAGVTQSPTHLIKTRGQQVTLRCSPISGHKSVSWYQQVLGQGPQFIFQYYEKEERGRGNFPDRFSARQFPNYSSELNVNALLLGDSALYLCASSFEGTGAYEQYFGPGTRLTVT.

This chain links TRBV2 with TRBJ1-5, with 7 positions matching TRBD1. This CDR3 has 17 residues. In germline, CDR1 is SNHLY, CDR2 FYNNEI. Germline trimming cut 8 bases from V and 0 bases from J; bases unmatched to any gene: 13. This chain's CDR3 is CASRGGTDPYSNQPQHF. CDR3 in DNA: TGTGCCAGCCGGGGGGGGACAGATCCATATAGCAATCAGCCCCAGCATTTT.

V is TRBV5-1 and J is TRBJ1-2; D perhaps matches TRBD1 (5 bases). From germline, CDR1 is SGHRS and CDR2 YFSETQ. The CDR3 is 13 amino acids. Trimming left V 2 bases short and J 8 bases short, with 13 bases between. The CDR3 nucleotides read TGCGCCAGCAGCTTCAGGGAAGGAGAGGGCTACACCTTC. Translating gives CASSFREGEGYTF.